The clone carrying this T cell receptor beta chain has ten or more counts. The data derive from a study of CD8 T cells in ankylosing spondylitis. Library preparation for TCR beta used quantitative 5'-RACE with molecular barcodes. TCRdb redid the calling of the 5' RACE reads with MiXCR, one entry per CDR3 protein. The sample contains approximately 220,000 distinct CDR3 sequences, roughly 24% of which appear only once. The V end lost 4 bases, the J end lost 4 bases, and 15 bases lay between the germline ends. Germline loops: CDR1 SGDLS, CDR2 YYNGEE. This CDR3 contains 15 residues. This chain joins TRBV9 and TRBJ2-1; weak D call: TRBD1 (6 bases). The receptor was derived from a male donor with ankylosing spondylitis or in good health (not recorded which). The sample consisted of blood, either unsorted or a sorted T cell fraction (not recorded which). CDR3 region: CASSPRVRGYNEQFF. CDR3 nucleotide sequence: TGTGCCAGCAGCCCCCGGGTCAGGGGTTACAATGAGCAGTTCTTC.